Presented here are 25 T cell receptor beta chains from one specimen sequenced in a study of T-cell reconstitution after alpha-beta-depleted transplantation in children. Preparation of the TCRbeta library used unique molecular identifiers. TCRdb re-analysed the PCR reads in MiXCR, keeping a single row per CDR3 protein. The sample lists about 160,000 distinct CDR3 sequences; more than 9.5% were seen once. This specimen was PBMCs, taken before TCRalphabeta/CD19-depleted stem cell transplant. The origin of the receptors is a boy between 2 and 10 years old with acute myeloid leukemia, due to receive a stem cell transplant.

The rearrangement links TRBV6-5 to TRBJ2-1, with D tentatively TRBD1 (6 bases). Trimming took off 4 bases at V and 0 bases at J, with 16 bases between the two ends. Per the germline V gene, CDR1 is MNHEY and CDR2 is SVGAGI. This CDR3 spans 17 amino acids. In nucleotides, the CDR3 is TGTGCCAGCAGTTTGTCCAGGGGCACCAGCTCCTACAATGAGCAGTTCTTC. Amino acid sequence: CASSLSRGTSSYNEQFF.

This clonotype was seen many times. The rearrangement joins TRBV7-2 to TRBJ2-4, with 10 bases lining up with TRBD2. Germline CDR1 SGHTA, CDR2 FQGNSA. V lost 5 bases, J lost 7 bases, and 8 bases stayed unmatched. This CDR3 comprises 15 residues. CDR3 DNA sequence: TGTGCCAGCAGCGAGAACTCGGGACTAGCGAACATTCAGTACTTC. The encoded protein is CASSENSGLANIQYF.

This clonotype came up many times. The rearrangement uses TRBV7-8 and TRBJ1-5; no reliable D call. Per germline, CDR1 SGHVS and CDR2 FQNEAQ. The ends were cut back, 1 base at V and 4 bases at J, with 14 bases in the middle. The CDR3 has 16 amino acids. The CDR3 sequence: CASSLGIQRTNQPQHF. CDR3 bases: TGTGCCAGCAGCTTAGGGATACAGAGGACGAATCAGCCCCAGCATTTT.

As regards this clonotype: A much larger clone lies one base from this, so it may be a read error. This rearrangement joins TRBV20-1 to TRBJ2-5; 13 bases are shared with TRBD2. Germline CDR1 is DFQATT and CDR2 is SNEGSKA (reference sequence). The CDR3 has 14 residues. The V segment lost 6 bases and the J segment 6 bases; nucleotides outside the gene matches: 7. As DNA, the CDR3 is TGCAGTGCCCGACTAGCGGGAGGCGAGCAGACCCAGTACTTC. Its protein is CSARLAGGEQTQYF.

In its sample, this clonotype was seen many times. The chain joins TRBV15 to TRBJ1-6; D not certain. The CDR3 loop spans 13 amino acids. Germline assignment: CDR1 LNHNV and CDR2 YYDKDF (reference sequence). Trimming took off 5 bases at V and 14 bases at J, with 16 bases between the two ends. CDR3 residues: CATSPRSREALHF. CDR3 coding DNA: TGTGCCACCAGCCCCAGATCGCGGGAGGCCCTCCACTTT.

This clonotype has at least ten counts. The V gene is TRBV12-3 or TRBV12-4, the J gene TRBJ1-3; D is unclear. CDR3 length: 13 amino acids. V gave up 5 bases and J gave up 3 bases, with 8 bases separating them. The CDR3, as DNA: TGTGCCAGCAGTCCCCAGGATGGAAACACCATATATTTT. Its translation is CASSPQDGNTIYF.

This clonotype turned up a few times. The rearrangement links TRBV19 to TRBJ2-2; D might be TRBD1 or TRBD2, each matching 5 bases. V dropped 6 bases and J dropped 5 bases, with 16 bases sitting between them. This CDR3 contains 15 residues. The germline V gene encodes CDR1 LNHDA and CDR2 SQIVND (reference sequence). The CDR3 sequence: CASRGDDFLTGELFF. In DNA, the CDR3 is TGTGCCAGTAGGGGGGACGACTTTTTGACCGGGGAGCTGTTTTTT.

This clonotype has at least ten counts. The chain couples TRBV12-3 or TRBV12-4 to TRBJ2-5; TRBD2 agrees at 10 bases. The V and J ends lost 6 bases and 5 bases, in that order; junction bases with no gene match: 12. The CDR3 contains 16 residues. The CDR3 region has the DNA TGTGCCAGCAGCGTCACCGGGACTAGCGAGGAGGAGACCCAGTACTTC. It yields the protein CASSVTGTSEEETQYF.

The sample holds many counts of this clonotype. The chain carries TRBV20-1 and TRBJ2-4; D may be TRBD2 (6 bases). This CDR3 spans 15 amino acids. V was trimmed by 8 bases and J by 0 bases, leaving 17 bases between them. The germline gives CDR1 DFQATT, CDR2 SNEGSKA (reference sequence). The CDR3 sequence is CSTNGGLLAKNIQYF. DNA for the CDR3: TGCAGTACCAACGGGGGTCTCCTAGCCAAAAACATTCAGTACTTC.

The V call is TRBV6-1, the J call TRBJ2-7, with D hard to call. The CDR3 extends over 13 amino acids. Germline V CDR1 and CDR2: MNHNS, SASEGT. Between the trimmed V and J ends, which lost 5 bases and 2 bases, there was a span of 10 bases. The CDR3 nucleotides are TGTGCCAGCAGTCCAAGGGCACCCTACGAGCAGTACTTC. Its protein product is CASSPRAPYEQYF.

This clonotype was recorded at least ten times. As DNA, the CDR3 is TGTGCCAGCAGTTTTGGGGCTAGCGGTAGCACAGATACGCAGTATTTT. Its protein is CASSFGASGSTDTQYF. This chain uses TRBV12-3 or TRBV12-4 with TRBJ2-3, with 7 bases that match TRBD2. With V trimmed by 3 bases and J by 0 bases, 6 bases remained unmatched. The CDR3 runs 16 residues.

The chain's CDR3 is CASRRSRLAGGQETQYF. The CDR3 DNA follows: TGTGCCAGCAGGAGGAGTAGGCTAGCGGGAGGGCAAGAGACCCAGTACTTC. This rearrangement joins TRBV2 to TRBJ2-5, with 12 bases aligning to TRBD2. J lost 2 bases, V lost 6 bases, and 10 bases had no gene match. Germline V gives CDR1 SNHLY, CDR2 FYNNEI. The CDR3 is 17 amino acids.

The chain uses TRBV7-9 and TRBJ2-5; TRBD1 matches at 8 bases. The trim removed 6 bases at V and 5 bases at J, leaving 5 bases unmatched. Germline V gene sequence: CDR1 SEHNR, CDR2 FQNEAQ (reference sequence). CDR3 length: 13 residues. For the CDR3, the DNA is TGTGCCAGCAGATCGGGACAGGAGGAGACCCAGTACTTC. Its translation is CASRSGQEETQYF.

V usage is TRBV6-1 and J usage is TRBJ1-5; 7 positions match TRBD1. Germline lookup yields CDR1 MNHNS and CDR2 SASEGT. With 7 bases clipped from V and 3 bases from J, the junction kept 12 bases outside the gene matches. The CDR3 totals 16 residues. CDR3 DNA sequence: TGTGCCAGCACCGCTCTGCCAGAGGGGGCCAATCAGCCCCAGCATTTT. This codes for CASTALPEGANQPQHF.

Many counts were recorded for this clonotype. This chain links TRBV20-1 with TRBJ1-4; D remains unclear. V lost 5 bases and J lost 8, with 9 bases in between. The CDR3 contains 11 residues. Germline V CDR1 and CDR2: DFQATT, SNEGSKA (reference sequence). The CDR3 nucleotides are TGCAGTGCTTGGAAAGGAGAAAAACTGTTTTTT. It encodes CSAWKGEKLFF.

This clonotype was detected ten times or more. The V call is TRBV7-9, the J call TRBJ1-2; D is ambiguous. Germline V lookup: CDR1 SEHNR, CDR2 FQNEAQ (reference sequence). Trimming shortened V by 5 bases and J by 12 bases, and 10 bases separated the two germline ends. CDR3 length: 10 amino acids. In DNA, the CDR3 is TGTGCCAGCAGCGGTGTTGTCAACACCTTC. Translation gives CASSGVVNTF. Based on the CDR3 plus reference TRBV7-9 and TRBJ1-2, the full variable domain is DTGVSQNPRHKITKRGQNVTFRCDPISEHNRLYWYRQTLGQGPEFLTYFQNEAQLEKSRLLSDRFSAERPKGSFSTLEIQRTEQGDSAMYLCASSGVVNTFGSGTRLTVV.

This clonotype appeared many times. The V gene is TRBV4-1, the J gene TRBJ1-6; D ambiguous. The CDR3 contains 16 residues. The V gene's germline CDR1 is MGHRA and CDR2 YSYEKL. V lost 1 base, J lost 0 bases, and 7 bases lay in between. The CDR3, as DNA: TGCGCCAGCAGCCAAGGAGAGTACTCCTATAATTCACCCCTCCACTTT. The encoded protein is CASSQGEYSYNSPLHF.

This clonotype was seen repeatedly, ten times or more. The rearrangement uses TRBV7-6 and TRBJ2-1; a possible D gene is TRBD1 (5 bases). The length of the CDR3 is 16 residues. Trimming took 0 bases from V and 2 from J, leaving 11 bases between them. Per the germline V gene, CDR1 is SGHVS and CDR2 is FNYEAQ. CDR3 in amino acids: CASSLAGRVTYNEQFF. In DNA form, the CDR3 reads TGTGCCAGCAGCTTAGCTGGCAGGGTTACCTACAATGAGCAGTTCTTC. Full variable domain (outside the CDR3, taken from reference TRBV7-6 and TRBJ2-1): GAGVSQSPRYKVTKRGQDVALRCDPISGHVSLYWYRQALGQGPEFLTYFNYEAQQDKSGLPNDRFSAERPEGSISTLTIQRTEQRDSAMYRCASSLAGRVTYNEQFFGPGTRLTVL.

This clonotype was found a few times. The rearrangement uses TRBV12-3 or TRBV12-4 and TRBJ1-2; TRBD1 is a possible D gene (6 bases). V shed 6 bases and J shed 3 bases, with 11 bases lying between them. The CDR3 runs to 13 residues. This chain's CDR3 is CASRRGGDYGYTF. In DNA form, the CDR3 reads TGTGCCAGCAGGAGGGGGGGGGACTATGGCTACACCTTC.

A few counts support this clonotype. The J gene is TRBJ2-7, the V gene TRBV6-5; 7 nucleotides match TRBD1. This CDR3 is built from 14 residues. J was trimmed by 2 bases and V by 2 bases; bases with no gene match: 3. In germline, CDR1 is MNHEY, CDR2 SVGAGI. The CDR3 DNA reads TGTGCCAGCAGTTACCGGGGACAGACCTACGAGCAGTACTTC. This gives the protein CASSYRGQTYEQYF.

The sample holds many counts of this clonotype. The chain is built from TRBV28 and TRBJ2-1; 10 bases agree with TRBD2. Germline V gene sequence: CDR1 MDHEN, CDR2 SYDVKM. Losses at the gene ends were 6 bases for V and 15 bases for J; bases not matched to a gene: 11. This CDR3 spans 13 amino acids. The CDR3 nucleotides read TGTGCCAGCAGGCAACCTACAGCGGGAGGGGCGTTCTTC. This codes for CASRQPTAGGAFF.

This clonotype was counted many times. The rearrangement uses TRBV28 and TRBJ2-2; D gene uncertain. Trimming pared 1 base from V and 4 bases from J, leaving 10 bases between. The CDR3 covers 15 residues. The V gene's germline CDR1 is MDHEN and CDR2 SYDVKM. The CDR3 spells CASSLLLTITGELFF. The CDR3 bases are TGTGCCAGCAGTTTATTGTTAACCATCACCGGGGAGCTGTTTTTT.

This clonotype came up many times. This chain joins TRBV3-1 and TRBJ2-1, with D perhaps being TRBD1 or TRBD2 (7 bases each). The CDR3 consists of 18 residues. V dropped 4 bases and J dropped 4 bases, with 23 bases sitting between them. Per germline, CDR1 LGHDT and CDR2 YNNKEL (reference sequence). CDR3 sequence reads: CASSRKSSGTVPYNEQFF. The DNA for the CDR3 is TGTGCCAGCAGCCGAAAGTCCAGCGGGACAGTTCCTTACAATGAGCAGTTCTTC.

About this clonotype: A read error may explain this, as a much larger clone is one base away. The V gene is TRBV19, the J gene TRBJ2-1, with 11 nucleotides matching TRBD2. V shed 5 bases and J 9 bases; nucleotides not matched to a gene: 9. This CDR3 has 15 residues. Germline loops: CDR1 LNHDA, CDR2 SQIVND (reference sequence). The CDR3 spells CASSGALAGDSEQFF. The CDR3 DNA reads TGTGCCAGTAGTGGAGCACTAGCGGGAGATAGTGAGCAGTTCTTC.

This clonotype was counted many times. The rearrangement uses TRBV20-1 and TRBJ1-1, with 8 bases fitting TRBD1. Germline V gene sequence: CDR1 DFQATT, CDR2 SNEGSKA (reference sequence). The V gene end was trimmed by 6 bases and the J gene end by 1 base; junction bases not matched to a gene: 13. This CDR3 region has 16 residues. The CDR3 bases are TGCAGTGCGCTCTCCGGGACAGGCGGACCGAACACTGAAGCTTTCTTT. It specifies CSALSGTGGPNTEAFF.